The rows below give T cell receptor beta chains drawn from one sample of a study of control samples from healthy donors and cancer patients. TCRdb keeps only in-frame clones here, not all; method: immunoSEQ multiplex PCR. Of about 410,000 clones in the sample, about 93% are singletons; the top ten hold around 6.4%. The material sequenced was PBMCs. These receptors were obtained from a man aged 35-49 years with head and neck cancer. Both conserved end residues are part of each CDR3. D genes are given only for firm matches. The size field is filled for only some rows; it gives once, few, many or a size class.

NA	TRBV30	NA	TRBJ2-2	TGTGCCTGGAGTGTCGGTGGGGACACCGGGGAGCTGTTTTTT	CAWSVGGDTGELFF
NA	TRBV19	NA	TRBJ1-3	TGTGCCAGGAGAATACCCCAACAGCGATCCCCCCAAGCCATATATTTT	CARRIPQQRSPQAIYF
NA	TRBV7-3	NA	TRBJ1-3	TGTGCCAGCAGCTTAAACAGCCCAATCAGCTCTGGAAACACCATATATTTT	CASSLNSPISSGNTIYF
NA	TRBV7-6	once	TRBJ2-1	TGTGCCAGCAGCTCTACCCCGGCCGAGACTAGGTCGATCTTC	CASSSTPAETRSIF
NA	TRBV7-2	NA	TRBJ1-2	TGTGCCAGCAGCTTAACAAGCAACTATGGCTACACCTTC	CASSLTSNYGYTF
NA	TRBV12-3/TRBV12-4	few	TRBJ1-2	TGTGCCAGCTCCCGGGACGCCGGCTATGGCTACACCTTC	CASSRDAGYGYTF
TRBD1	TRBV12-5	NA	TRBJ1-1	TGTGCTAGTGGTACCGGGACAGATCAAGCTTTCTTT	CASGTGTDQAFF
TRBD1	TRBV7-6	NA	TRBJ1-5	TGTGCCAGCAGCCCATTACCCGCACAGGGGGCCAATCAGCCCCAGCATTTT	CASSPLPAQGANQPQHF
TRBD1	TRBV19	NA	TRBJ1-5	TGTGCCAGTAGCACCCGAACAGGGGATGATCAGCCCCAGCATTTT	CASSTRTGDDQPQHF
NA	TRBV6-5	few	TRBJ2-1	TGTGCCAGTGTATGGGAGGCCGCCTACAATGAGCAGTTCTTC	CASVWEAAYNEQFF
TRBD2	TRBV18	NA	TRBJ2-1	TGTGCCAGCTCACCAGAGGGACTAGCGGGATTGACCTACTTGAGGAATGAGCAGTTCTTC	CASSPEGLAGLTYLRNEQFF
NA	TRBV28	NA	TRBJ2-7	TGTGCCAGCAGGCCCACCGGCGGGGGCAGATATACCTACGAGCAGTACTTC	CASRPTGGGRYTYEQYF
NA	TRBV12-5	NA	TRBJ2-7	TGTGCTAGTTACGGTAGTTACGACGAGCAGTACTTC	CASYGSYDEQYF
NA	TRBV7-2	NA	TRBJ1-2	TGTGCCAGCATCCAAGGGGGGGGTCAGCAGCGTTCTGGCTACACCTTC	CASIQGGGQQRSGYTF
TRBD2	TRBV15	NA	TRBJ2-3	TGTGCCACCAGTAAGAGCGGGGGAGAATACACAGATACGCAGTATTTT	CATSKSGGEYTDTQYF
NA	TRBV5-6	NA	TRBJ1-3	TGTGCCAGCAGCCCGGGGGGTGTGAATAGGCTTCGAAACACCATATATTTT	CASSPGGVNRLRNTIYF
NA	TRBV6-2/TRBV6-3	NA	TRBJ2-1	TGTGCCAGCAGTCTACCGAAATACTACAATGAGCAGTTCTTC	CASSLPKYYNEQFF
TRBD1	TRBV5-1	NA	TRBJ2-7	TGCGCCAGCGGACCCGGGACAGGAGCCAACGAGCAGTACTTC	CASGPGTGANEQYF
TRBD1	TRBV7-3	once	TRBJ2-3	TGTGCCAGCAGCCCTCGGACAGGGGGTGGCACAGATACGCAGTATTTT	CASSPRTGGGTDTQYF
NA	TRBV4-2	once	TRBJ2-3	TGTGCCAGCAGCCAAGATGGCGGGACGAGCACAGATACGCAGTATTTT	CASSQDGGTSTDTQYF
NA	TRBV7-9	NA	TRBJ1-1	TGTGCCAGCAGCACCCTCGACGGTCCTGAGGCTTTCTTT	CASSTLDGPEAFF
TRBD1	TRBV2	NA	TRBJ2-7	TGTGCCAGCCGAACGGACAGGGCCAATTACGAGCAGTACTTC	CASRTDRANYEQYF
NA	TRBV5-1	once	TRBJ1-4	TGCGCCAGCAGGTTGGGAAGGGGAACTAATGAAAAACTGTTTTTT	CASRLGRGTNEKLFF
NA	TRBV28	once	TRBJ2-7	TGTGCCAGCAGTTTATCGTATGGGTACGAGCAGTACTTC	CASSLSYGYEQYF
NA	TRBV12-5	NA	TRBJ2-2	TGTGCTAGTGGTTCGGGGGCAGGGGGAACCGGGGAGCTGTTTTTT	CASGSGAGGTGELFF
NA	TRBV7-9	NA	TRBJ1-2	TGTGCCAGCAGCCCGTTCGGGGACGGCTACACCTTC	CASSPFGDGYTF
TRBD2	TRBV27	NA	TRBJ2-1	TGTGCCAGCAGGAGTACTAGCGGGGGGCGAGTTGAGCAGTTCTTC	CASRSTSGGRVEQFF
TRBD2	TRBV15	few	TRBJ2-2	TGTGCCACCAGCAGAGAAAAAGCGGGGGGGTACACCGGGGAGCTGTTTTTT	CATSREKAGGYTGELFF
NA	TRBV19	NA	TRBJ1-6	TGTGCCAGTAGTATCGATTTGGAGGATTCTTATAATTCACCCCTCCACTTT	CASSIDLEDSYNSPLHF
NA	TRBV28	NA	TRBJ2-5	TGTGCCAGCAGTTTGCTTGCAGGGATTATGGAGACCCAGTACTTC	CASSLLAGIMETQYF
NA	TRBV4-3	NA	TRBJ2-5	TGCGCCAGCAGCCATGAACTCGCCGGGCAAGAGACCCAGTACTTC	CASSHELAGQETQYF
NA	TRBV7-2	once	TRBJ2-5	TGTGCCAGCAGCACCGAGGGGGGCCAAGAGACCCAGTACTTC	CASSTEGGQETQYF
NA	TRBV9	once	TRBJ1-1	TGTGCCAGCAGTGGGACATCTGACACTGAAGCTTTCTTT	CASSGTSDTEAFF
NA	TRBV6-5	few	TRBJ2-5	TGTGCCAGCAGTTACTCCCCAGAGACCCAGTACTTC	CASSYSPETQYF
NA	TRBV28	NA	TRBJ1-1	TGTGCCAGCAGTTTCCCAGGGATACGAGTGGAAGCTTTCTTT	CASSFPGIRVEAFF
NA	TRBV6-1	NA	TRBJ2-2	TGTGCCAGCAGGGAAGGCTCGAACACCGGGGAGCTGTTTTTT	CASREGSNTGELFF
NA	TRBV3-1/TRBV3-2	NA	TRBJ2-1	TGTGCCAGCAGCCAAGCTCTAGAGGGGTACAATGAGCAGTTCTTC	CASSQALEGYNEQFF
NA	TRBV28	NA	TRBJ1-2	TGTGCCAGCAGTAGCCGGGACGGCGGCTACACCTTC	CASSSRDGGYTF
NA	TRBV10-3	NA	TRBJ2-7	TGTGCCATCAGTGAAATACGGGACGAGCAGTACTTC	CAISEIRDEQYF
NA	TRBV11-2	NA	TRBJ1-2	TGTGCCAGCAGCTTAACGGGACTTGATGGCTACACCTTC	CASSLTGLDGYTF
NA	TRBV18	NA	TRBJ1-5	TGTGCCAGCTCAGGGGAGGGATCGAGCAATCAGCCCCAGCATTTT	CASSGEGSSNQPQHF
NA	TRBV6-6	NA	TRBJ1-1	TGTGCCAGCAGTTCACCCCAGGACGCGGGGAAAGCTTTCTTT	CASSSPQDAGKAFF
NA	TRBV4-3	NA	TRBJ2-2	TGCGCCAGCAGCCAAGACCACACCGGGGAGCTGTTTTTT	CASSQDHTGELFF
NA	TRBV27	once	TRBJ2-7	TGTGCCAGCAGTTTAGGGGCAGGAGGATCCTACGAGCAGTACTTC	CASSLGAGGSYEQYF
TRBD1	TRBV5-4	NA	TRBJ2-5	TGTGCCAGCAGCCATAGAACGACAGGGGAAGAGACCCAGTACTTC	CASSHRTTGEETQYF